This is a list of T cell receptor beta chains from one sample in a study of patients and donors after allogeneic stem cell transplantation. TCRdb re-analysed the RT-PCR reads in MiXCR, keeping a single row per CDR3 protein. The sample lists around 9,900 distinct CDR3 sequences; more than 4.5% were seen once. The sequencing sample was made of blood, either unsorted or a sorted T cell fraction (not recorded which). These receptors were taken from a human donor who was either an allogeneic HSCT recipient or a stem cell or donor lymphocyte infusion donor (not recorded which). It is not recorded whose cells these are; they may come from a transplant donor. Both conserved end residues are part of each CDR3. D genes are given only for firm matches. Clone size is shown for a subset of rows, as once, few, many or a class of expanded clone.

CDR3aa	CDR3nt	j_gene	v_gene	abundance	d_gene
CATTGGGRQPQHF	TGTGCCACCACCGGGGGGGGTCGACAGCCCCAGCATTTT	TRBJ1-5	TRBV6-1	many	.
CASSLGDGNYGYTF	TGTGCCAGCAGCCTAGGAGACGGCAACTATGGCTACACCTTC	TRBJ1-2	TRBV12-3/TRBV12-4	many	.
CSVVATDTQYF	TGCAGCGTTGTTGCCACAGATACGCAGTATTTT	TRBJ2-3	TRBV29-1	many	.
CAVSGGGSYNEQFF	TGTGCCGTTTCAGGGGGGGGCTCCTACAATGAGCAGTTCTTC	TRBJ2-1	TRBV28	many	.
CASSTIQGIREKLFF	TGTGCCAGCAGCACGATACAGGGTATACGGGAAAAACTGTTTTTT	TRBJ1-4	TRBV7-9	many	.
CASSVGSLGDTQYF	TGTGCCAGCAGCGTAGGTAGCCTTGGAGATACGCAGTATTTT	TRBJ2-3	TRBV9	many	.
CASTWDGSNQPQHF	TGTGCCAGCACCTGGGACGGCAGCAATCAGCCCCAGCATTTT	TRBJ1-5	TRBV12-3/TRBV12-4	medium-sized	.
CSANGLAGGPYNEQFF	TGCAGTGCTAACGGACTAGCGGGAGGTCCTTACAATGAGCAGTTCTTC	TRBJ2-1	TRBV20-1	many	TRBD2
CASRSSVRGARGNTIYF	TGTGCCAGCAGATCCTCCGTGAGGGGCGCGAGGGGAAACACCATATATTTT	TRBJ1-3	TRBV25-1	many	.
CASSGVGQLTTEAFF	TGCGCCAGCAGCGGTGTGGGACAGCTCACCACTGAAGCTTTCTTT	TRBJ1-1	TRBV5-1	many	TRBD1
CAISTPLAGVGNEQFF	TGTGCCATCAGCACCCCACTAGCGGGAGTGGGCAATGAGCAGTTCTTC	TRBJ2-1	TRBV10-3	many	TRBD2
CASSLGASPLHF	TGTGCCAGCAGCTTGGGGGCTTCACCCCTCCACTTT	TRBJ1-6	TRBV7-2	many	.
CASSLWSETYNEQFF	TGTGCCAGCAGTTTATGGTCAGAAACCTACAATGAGCAGTTCTTC	TRBJ2-1	TRBV28	many	.
CASSQERDRGYYQETQYF	TGCGCCAGCAGCCAAGAAAGGGACAGGGGTTACTACCAAGAGACCCAGTACTTC	TRBJ2-5	TRBV4-3	many	TRBD1
CASSVGEAGLYEQYF	TGTGCCAGCAGCGTAGGGGAGGCGGGATTATACGAGCAGTACTTC	TRBJ2-7	TRBV9	many	.
CASSRGLAGSTDTQYF	TGTGCCAGCAGTCGGGGACTAGCGGGAAGCACAGATACGCAGTATTTT	TRBJ2-3	TRBV12-3/TRBV12-4	medium-sized	TRBD2
CASSLVRTRDRVSKNIQYF	TGTGCCAGCAGCTTAGTTAGGACCCGGGACCGAGTATCAAAAAACATTCAGTACTTC	TRBJ2-4	TRBV7-9	.	.
CASSPTTGRGRTGELFF	TGCGCCAGCAGCCCCACTACTGGGAGGGGGCGGACCGGGGAGCTGTTTTTT	TRBJ2-2	TRBV4-1	few	.
CASSAGLAYEQYF	TGTGCCAGCAGCGCTGGACTAGCCTACGAGCAGTACTTC	TRBJ2-7	TRBV7-9	.	TRBD2
CASSPGTGARSPLHF	TGTGCCAGCAGCCCTGGGACAGGGGCGAGGTCACCCCTCCACTTT	TRBJ1-6	TRBV5-4	many	TRBD1
CASSLRGGTEAFF	TGTGCCAGCAGTTTACGCGGGGGCACTGAAGCTTTCTTT	TRBJ1-1	TRBV12-3/TRBV12-4	many	.
CASSLGTAKTYEQYF	TGCGCCAGCAGCTTGGGGACAGCGAAAACCTACGAGCAGTACTTC	TRBJ2-7	TRBV5-1	many	.
CASSDRGTYGYTF	TGTGCCAGCAGTGACAGGGGAACCTATGGCTACACCTTC	TRBJ1-2	TRBV6-5	many	TRBD1
CASSLGSGGIYGYTF	TGTGCCAGCAGCTTAGGGTCAGGGGGGATCTATGGCTACACCTTC	TRBJ1-2	TRBV7-2	many	TRBD1
CASSTGTSVTGELFF	TGCGCCAGCAGTACCGGGACTAGCGTAACCGGGGAGCTGTTTTTT	TRBJ2-2	TRBV5-1	many	TRBD2
CASSLQGGEQYF	TGTGCCAGCAGCTTACAGGGAGGAGAGCAGTACTTC	TRBJ2-7	TRBV11-2	few	.
CSAGPTAHPEAFF	TGCAGTGCTGGGCCGACGGCCCACCCTGAAGCTTTCTTT	TRBJ1-1	TRBV20-1	medium-sized	.
CASLAAATDTQYF	TGTGCCAGCTTGGCGGCAGCCACAGATACGCAGTATTTT	TRBJ2-3	TRBV12-3/TRBV12-4	many	.
CSAWGVNTEAFF	TGCAGTGCCTGGGGCGTGAACACTGAAGCTTTCTTT	TRBJ1-1	TRBV20-1	few	.
CASSLTGTRSYNEQFF	TGTGCCAGCAGCTTAACCGGGACTAGATCTTACAATGAGCAGTTCTTC	TRBJ2-1	TRBV7-3	.	TRBD2
CASSEQRLAGADTQYF	TGTGCCAGCAGCGAGCAGCGACTAGCGGGAGCGGATACGCAGTATTTT	TRBJ2-3	TRBV7-6	many	TRBD2
CASSLGAAYTDTQYF	TGCGCCAGCAGCTTGGGGGCAGCCTACACAGATACGCAGTATTTT	TRBJ2-3	TRBV5-1	few	.
CASSLFDSYEQYF	TGTGCCAGCAGTTTGTTTGATAGCTACGAGCAGTACTTC	TRBJ2-7	TRBV28	many	.
CASSPIRTSGSHNEQFF	TGTGCCAGCAGTCCCATACGGACTAGCGGGAGCCACAATGAGCAGTTCTTC	TRBJ2-1	TRBV27	many	TRBD2
CASSPRRTRTQETQYF	TGTGCCAGCAGCCCACGTAGGACTCGGACCCAAGAGACCCAGTACTTC	TRBJ2-5	TRBV14	few	.
CASKPTSAEQFF	TGTGCCAGTAAACCTACTAGCGCTGAGCAGTTCTTC	TRBJ2-1	TRBV2	many	TRBD2
CASSFNRDRGRNIQYF	TGTGCCAGCAGCTTCAACCGGGACAGGGGAAGGAACATTCAGTACTTC	TRBJ2-4	TRBV7-8	many	TRBD1
CAWSVQGRQPQHF	TGTGCCTGGAGTGTACAGGGGCGGCAGCCCCAGCATTTT	TRBJ1-5	TRBV30	many	TRBD1
CSAEGTGPYNEQFF	TGCAGTGCAGAGGGGACAGGGCCATACAATGAGCAGTTCTTC	TRBJ2-1	TRBV20-1	.	TRBD1
CASSLSGNEQPQHF	TGTGCCAGCAGTTTATCAGGGAACGAGCAGCCCCAGCATTTT	TRBJ1-5	TRBV27	medium-sized	.
CAIGSNGNTGELFF	TGTGCGATCGGGAGTAACGGGAACACCGGGGAGCTGTTTTTT	TRBJ2-2	TRBV19	few	.
CSAPRTTWSTDTQYF	TGCAGTGCTCCGCGGACTACATGGAGCACAGATACGCAGTATTTT	TRBJ2-3	TRBV20-1	many	.
CASSLGGGRDGYTF	TGTGCCAGCAGCTTAGGGGGGGGCCGAGATGGCTACACCTTC	TRBJ1-2	TRBV11-2	many	.
CASSSRGREGTDTQYF	TGTGCCAGCAGTTCTCGTGGGCGGGAGGGAACAGATACGCAGTATTTT	TRBJ2-3	TRBV28	few	TRBD2
CSATLNPGTDTQYF	TGCAGTGCCACTCTAAACCCGGGGACAGATACGCAGTATTTT	TRBJ2-3	TRBV20-1	few	.
CASGRQGTDTQYF	TGTGCCAGCGGCAGACAGGGCACAGATACGCAGTATTTT	TRBJ2-3	TRBV14	many	.
CASSSGLAGSTDTQYF	TGCGCCAGCAGCTCCGGACTAGCGGGAAGCACAGATACGCAGTATTTT	TRBJ2-3	TRBV5-1	many	TRBD2
CATSSRSTTYNEQFF	TGTGCCACCAGCAGTCGCAGTACAACCTACAATGAGCAGTTCTTC	TRBJ2-1	TRBV15	many	.
CATSDSGTGISTDTQYF	TGTGCCACCAGTGACTCCGGGACAGGGATAAGTACAGATACGCAGTATTTT	TRBJ2-3	TRBV24-1	many	TRBD1
CASSYSPATPFFYNEQFF	TGTGCCAGCAGTTACTCTCCAGCGACCCCGTTTTTCTACAATGAGCAGTTCTTC	TRBJ2-1	TRBV6-2/TRBV6-3	few	.
CASSPLSGTGPHEQYF	TGTGCCAGCAGTCCCCTTTCCGGGACAGGGCCCCACGAGCAGTACTTC	TRBJ2-7	TRBV12-3/TRBV12-4	.	TRBD1
CASSISTIYNEQFF	TGTGCCAGTAGTATATCTACTATCTACAATGAGCAGTTCTTC	TRBJ2-1	TRBV19	many	.
CATSRRAGGGTGELFF	TGTGCCACCAGCAGAAGAGCGGGAGGGGGCACCGGGGAGCTGTTTTTT	TRBJ2-2	TRBV15	many	TRBD2
CASSLALYEQYF	TGTGCCAGCAGCTTAGCTCTCTACGAGCAGTACTTC	TRBJ2-7	TRBV7-9	many	.